This is a list of T cell receptor beta chains from one sample in a study of CD8 T cell repertoires and HIV-1 epitope variants. The repertoire was sequenced with immunoSEQ multiplex PCR; TCRdb's copy has only in-frame clones and lacks some. This repertoire shows tens of thousands of clones, roughly 77% found once; its top ten account for roughly 26%. The sequenced sample was uncultured baseline CD8+ T cells from peripheral blood mononuclear cells (PBMCs). The receptor set was obtained from a male donor with HIV. The CDR3 runs from the conserved cysteine through the conserved F or W. The order of the fields is clone size, D gene, CDR3 length, V gene, J gene, CDR3 protein, CDR3 DNA. The D gene is left open where the match is weak. Expanded clones get a size class; other rows say once, few or many, or leave the size out.

clone size: many; D gene: TRBD1; CDR3 length: 14; V gene: TRBV5-4; J gene: TRBJ1-2; CDR3 protein: CASSLTGVVQTDTF; CDR3 DNA: TGTGCCAGCAGCTTAACAGGGGTTGTGCAGACGGACACCTTC
clone size: NA; D gene: NA; CDR3 length: 13; V gene: TRBV18; J gene: TRBJ1-6; CDR3 protein: CASSPQRDSPLHF; CDR3 DNA: TGTGCCAGCTCACCACAGCGGGATTCACCCCTCCACTTT
clone size: NA; D gene: NA; CDR3 length: 13; V gene: TRBV2; J gene: TRBJ2-7; CDR3 protein: CASSEVESYEQYF; CDR3 DNA: TGTGCCAGCAGTGAAGTCGAATCCTACGAGCAGTACTTC
clone size: few; D gene: NA; CDR3 length: 13; V gene: TRBV19; J gene: TRBJ2-2; CDR3 protein: CASQGRNTGELFF; CDR3 DNA: TGTGCCAGCCAAGGGAGGAACACCGGGGAGCTGTTTTTT
clone size: NA; D gene: TRBD1; CDR3 length: 13; V gene: TRBV5-8; J gene: TRBJ2-1; CDR3 protein: CASSAYRGNEQFF; CDR3 DNA: TGTGCCAGCAGCGCCTACAGGGGCAATGAGCAGTTCTTC
clone size: NA; D gene: TRBD1; CDR3 length: 15; V gene: TRBV28; J gene: TRBJ2-7; CDR3 protein: CASSPGTGDSYEQYF; CDR3 DNA: TGTGCCAGCAGTCCCGGGACAGGAGACTCCTACGAGCAGTACTTC
clone size: NA; D gene: NA; CDR3 length: 13; V gene: TRBV19; J gene: TRBJ1-5; CDR3 protein: CASRDGREQPQHF; CDR3 DNA: TGTGCCAGTAGGGACGGGAGAGAGCAGCCCCAGCATTTT
clone size: NA; D gene: NA; CDR3 length: 12; V gene: TRBV28; J gene: TRBJ2-7; CDR3 protein: CASSFGTREQYF; CDR3 DNA: TGTGCCAGCAGTTTCGGGACACGGGAGCAGTACTTC
clone size: NA; D gene: NA; CDR3 length: 12; V gene: TRBV29-1; J gene: TRBJ2-5; CDR3 protein: CSVGDFQETQYF; CDR3 DNA: TGCAGCGTTGGGGATTTCCAAGAGACCCAGTACTTC
clone size: NA; D gene: NA; CDR3 length: 15; V gene: TRBV30; J gene: TRBJ1-3; CDR3 protein: CAWRKVRASGNTIYF; CDR3 DNA: TGTGCCTGGAGGAAAGTCAGGGCCTCTGGAAACACCATATATTTT
clone size: NA; D gene: NA; CDR3 length: 13; V gene: TRBV9; J gene: TRBJ1-4; CDR3 protein: CASSLRPDEKLFF; CDR3 DNA: TGTGCCAGCAGCCTCCGGCCCGATGAAAAACTGTTTTTT
clone size: NA; D gene: TRBD2; CDR3 length: 14; V gene: TRBV29-1; J gene: TRBJ2-1; CDR3 protein: CSVASGGSRFEQFF; CDR3 DNA: TGCAGCGTTGCTAGCGGGGGGTCTCGGTTTGAGCAGTTCTTC
clone size: once; D gene: NA; CDR3 length: 15; V gene: TRBV27; J gene: TRBJ1-5; CDR3 protein: CASRPDPLSNQPQHF; CDR3 DNA: TGTGCCAGCAGGCCGGATCCATTAAGCAATCAGCCCCAGCATTTT
clone size: few; D gene: NA; CDR3 length: 13; V gene: TRBV7-6; J gene: TRBJ2-7; CDR3 protein: CASSSRATYEQYF; CDR3 DNA: TGTGCCAGCAGCTCCCGCGCAACCTACGAGCAGTACTTC
clone size: NA; D gene: TRBD1; CDR3 length: 16; V gene: TRBV5-1; J gene: TRBJ2-4; CDR3 protein: CASSLALDRGQYIQYF; CDR3 DNA: TGCGCCAGCAGCTTGGCCTTGGACAGGGGGCAATACATTCAGTACTTC
clone size: NA; D gene: NA; CDR3 length: 16; V gene: TRBV19; J gene: TRBJ1-3; CDR3 protein: CASSMYRSDSGNTIYF; CDR3 DNA: TGTGCCAGTAGTATGTACAGGTCCGACTCTGGAAACACCATATATTTT
clone size: NA; D gene: NA; CDR3 length: 12; V gene: TRBV5-1; J gene: TRBJ2-7; CDR3 protein: CASSPVANEQYF; CDR3 DNA: TGCGCCAGCAGCCCCGTGGCTAACGAGCAGTACTTC
clone size: NA; D gene: NA; CDR3 length: 14; V gene: TRBV5-1; J gene: TRBJ1-2; CDR3 protein: CASSLDGTNYGYTF; CDR3 DNA: TGCGCCAGCAGCTTGGACGGGACGAACTATGGCTACACCTTC